This T cell receptor beta chain derives from a study of human T cells and chemical hapten exposure (dated by TCRdb to the early 2020s). Notes on the research overall: For sensitization, 2% DPC in acetone was applied to a 2 cm by 2 cm area of upper inner arm skin. About 27 alopecia patients gave blood for TCR sequencing at one to four time points (pre-sensitization, 2, 6 and 24 weeks). Patch testing was done on the upper back using Finn chambers containing 0.01% DPC, and results were scored after 6 days according to International Contact Dermatitis Research Group standards. Libraries were pooled for sequencing, and per-sample TCR yields varied mainly because of small differences in library volumes within the pool. Most of the patients in the cohort were female, and the cohort covered alopecia areata with under or over 50% scalp involvement, alopecia totalis and alopecia universalis. Throughout the approximately 22-week study period, patients were also given weekly therapeutic DPC doses on the scalp. Patient blood was sampled pre-sensitization (week 0) and at 2, 6 and about 24 weeks after DPC sensitization. In alopecia patients, the study followed how the peripheral blood TCR repertoire changed in vivo over primary and secondary sensitization to diphenylcyclopropenone (DPC), a hapten.

The time point label, as the study defines it: patch test 1, 2 weeks after DPC sensitization. The meaning of the sample's treatment or condition label: therapeutic diphenylcyclopropenone sensitization with weekly scalp DPC. At every patch-test visit, the blood draw took place before the patch test was put on. Patients were considered eligible if aged 18 to 70, diagnosed with alopecia and deemed suitable for DPC therapy, and patients were excluded if pregnant. Total RNA was extracted from unfractionated whole blood that had been collected in Tempus Blood RNA tubes. Library generation was performed with RACE. The sequencer was a NextSeq 500. During library preparation, unique molecular identifiers were attached to individual cDNA molecules so that TCRs could be counted quantitatively and reproducibly. Both TCR alpha and TCR beta chains were sequenced from each blood RNA sample. The paper's data handling went like this. A median of approximately 96,000 TCRs per sample was observed, with a range of about 20,000 to 750,000. V, J and CDR3 annotation of the TCR reads was carried out using the Decombinator software suite. Every sample was subsampled to the same number of TCRs (28,000) for the PS versus PT1 abundance plots. TCRs were defined as expanded if absent before sensitization and observed at least eight times at the 2-week time point. TCRdb applied fastp at Q25 and MiXCR to the public reads, then kept only in-frame beta chains. Here each entry gathers all rows of one CDR3 protein and keeps the most common genes and DNA. The V and J calls come from TCRdb's annotation, not from the publication. The sample has roughly 360,000 distinct CDR3 sequences on record, 4% to 5.5% of them singletons. The leading ten clones occupy 2% to 2.5% of the sample.

What the study reported, not specific to this receptor: Repeated subsampling changed both the strength of the expansion versus patch-test correlation and the threshold at which the correlation became significant. Compared with pre-sensitization or healthy control sets, expanded TCRs formed significantly more large CDR3 similarity clusters, which is consistent with antigen-driven responses. DPC sensitization did not change how many TCRs were above 1 in 1000 frequency, and no evidence was found of alterations in global repertoire structure. Patch test score correlated positively with the number of PT1 expanded TCRs, reaching significance at thresholds 8, 16 and 32 but not at 4. Because every patient had alopecia, a presumed autoimmune disease, the patients' immune response might differ from that of healthy individuals.

Only a few counts were recorded for this clonotype. Its antigen is unknown. Base qualities are not provided; no much larger clone lies one nucleotide away. This clonotype was sampled from a woman in her 50s with alopecia areata. Some clones in this sample may be carry-over from other donors' samples. The sequences come from whole blood, collected in connection with sensitization to the hapten diphenylcyclopropenone (DPC).

The DNA reads TGTGCCAGCAGTGAGGGACAGGGGTACACCGGGGAGCTGTTTTTT. Its product reads: CASSEGQGYTGELFF. The chain was built from TRBV2 and TRBJ2-2; 10 bases in the junction line up with TRBD1. The CDR3 runs 15 amino acids, cysteine and phenylalanine included. The kept DNA is CDR3 alone, 45 bases in frame from the first base. V is pruned by 3 bases and J by 3 bases, leaving 1 base of the junction without a gene match. From a lookup of the germline V gene, CDR1 and CDR2 are SNHLY and FYNNEI. The entire variable domain, with the stretches around the CDR3 drawn from the reference TRBV2 and TRBJ2-2 proteins, is EPEVTQTPSHQVTQMGQEVILRCVPISNHLYFYWYRQILGQKVEFLVSFYNNEISEKSEIFDDQFSVERPDGSNFTLKIRSTKLEDSAMYFCASSEGQGYTGELFFGEGSRLTVL.